This T cell receptor beta chain derives from a study of draining lymph node invasion in breast cancer (dated by TCRdb to 2020 to 2022). As for the study more broadly: In a separate targeted assay, bulk TCR-beta CDR3 sequencing compared sorted memory regulatory T cells and memory conventional CD4 T cells across breast cancer tissues. From every patient, the primary tumor plus matched non-invaded and tumor-invaded tumor-draining lymph nodes were collected, and both Treg and Tconv subsets were profiled. The separate targeted TCR sequencing covered lymph nodes from five or six patients, with primary tumors sequenced for three of those patients. What the research found in general, with its limitations: Within each tissue, roughly 13-22% of Treg TCRs were also found among Tconvs, a result interpreted as suggesting peripheral Treg induction. Data could not resolve whether Treg conversion occurred in a given organ or whether converted Tregs recirculated between nodes and tumor. Some clones from the top 100 tumor clones were found in both invaded and non-invaded nodes, which suggests recirculation between the tumor and the draining nodes. TCRs shared between Treg and Tconv subsets were regarded as suggestive, but not proof, of a common clonal origin. In the targeted TCR-seq data, Tregs appeared to be more clonally expanded than Tconvs in all tissues, and lower diversity was found for both subsets in tumor than in lymph nodes. The tumor top-100 clone tracking analysis could be carried out in only a couple of patients.

The protocol used for the library was bulk RNA-seq. The data were produced on an Illumina HiSeq 2500. The study's processing was this. For the separate targeted TCR-seq dataset, CDR3 sequences were extracted and quantified from raw reads using MiXCR version 2.1.5 with default parameters. Each TCR-beta clone in the separate targeted TCR-seq dataset was defined by the V gene, J gene and CDR3 sequence taken together. For the separate targeted TCR-seq dataset, clones with fewer than three counts were filtered out, after which only the 90% most strongly expressed clones in each sample were kept. In the separate targeted TCR-seq dataset, Treg-Tconv overlap was computed as shared clones divided by total Treg clones per tissue, times 100. TCRdb trimmed the raw reads at Q25, called clones with MiXCR and kept productive beta chains. Here each entry gathers all rows of one CDR3 protein and keeps the most common genes and DNA. In this record, the V and J calls reflect TCRdb's handling and not the investigators' own analysis. In this sample the table shows 290 or so distinct CDR3 sequences, roughly a quarter of which occur a single time. The top ten hold 20% of the sample.

Memory regulatory T cells were sorted as CD4+ CD45RA- CD25high cells. Before staining and sorting, T cells were pre-enriched using a Miltenyi Pan T Cell isolation kit. Immunohistochemistry for estrogen receptor, progesterone receptor, HER2 and Ki-67 was used to characterize the primary tumors. Within a few hours after surgery, fresh surgical tissue was processed by cutting the tissue into small fragments. Tissue fragments were enzymatically digested with Liberase TL plus DNase for 15 to 20 minutes and filtered through a 40-micrometer strainer. After DAPI live/dead staining, cells were sorted on a BD FACS Aria II at 98-99% purity. The sorted cells were lysed in TCL buffer, and a Norgen Single Cell RNA purification kit, including DNase treatment, was used to purify the RNA. Cut back by 1 base and 4 bases, the V and J ends lie 11 bases apart. The germline V gene gives CDR1 as SGHRS and CDR2 as YFSETQ. The CDR3 contains 14 residues, cysteine and phenylalanine counted. The read is trimmed to its CDR3 DNA, 42 bases read in frame from base 1.

In regard to this clonotype: Its antigen is currently not known. Base qualities are not recorded, but no much larger clone differs from it by a single base.

Sequenced input: sorted memory Tregs from the tumor. The cell subset or site label here, explained by the study, means: CD45RA-negative sorted CD4+ T cells (memory Tconv or effector/memory Treg). The sequence was collected from a female donor with luminal breast cancer. The chain links TRBV5-1 with TRBJ2-5; the D segment could be TRBD1, given 6 matching bases. For the CDR3, the sequence is CASSLQGTRETQYF. Here is the DNA: TGCGCCAGCAGCTTGCAGGGGACCAGAGAGACCCAGTACTTC.